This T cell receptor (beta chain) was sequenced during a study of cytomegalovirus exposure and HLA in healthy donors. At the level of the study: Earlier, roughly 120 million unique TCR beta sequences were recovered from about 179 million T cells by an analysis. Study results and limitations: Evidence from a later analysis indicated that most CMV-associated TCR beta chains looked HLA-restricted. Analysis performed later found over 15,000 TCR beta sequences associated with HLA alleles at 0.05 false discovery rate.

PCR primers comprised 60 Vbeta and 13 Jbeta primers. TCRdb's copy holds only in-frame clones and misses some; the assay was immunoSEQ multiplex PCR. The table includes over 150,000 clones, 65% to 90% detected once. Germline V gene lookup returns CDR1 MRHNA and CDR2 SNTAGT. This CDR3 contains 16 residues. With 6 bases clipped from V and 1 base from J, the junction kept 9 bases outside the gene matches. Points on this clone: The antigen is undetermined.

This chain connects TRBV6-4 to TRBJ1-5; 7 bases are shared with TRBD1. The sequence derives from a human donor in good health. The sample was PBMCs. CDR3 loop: CASSHGQVGSNQPQHF. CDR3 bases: TGTGCCAGCAGCCACGGACAGGTTGGGAGCAATCAGCCCCAGCATTTT.